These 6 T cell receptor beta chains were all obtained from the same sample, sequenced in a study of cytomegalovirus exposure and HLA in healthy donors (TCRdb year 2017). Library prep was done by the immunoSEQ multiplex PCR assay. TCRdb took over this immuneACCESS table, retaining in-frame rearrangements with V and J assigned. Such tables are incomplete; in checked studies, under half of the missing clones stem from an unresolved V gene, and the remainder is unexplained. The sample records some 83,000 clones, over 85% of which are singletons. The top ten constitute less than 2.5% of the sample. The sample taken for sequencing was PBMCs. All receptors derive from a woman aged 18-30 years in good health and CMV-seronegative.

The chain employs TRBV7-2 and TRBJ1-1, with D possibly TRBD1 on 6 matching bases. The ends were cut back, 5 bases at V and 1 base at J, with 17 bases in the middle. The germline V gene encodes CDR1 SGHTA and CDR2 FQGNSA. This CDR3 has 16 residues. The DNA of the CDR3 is TGTGCCAGCAGCATACAGACAGGTGTCCCGAACACTGAAGCTTTCTTT. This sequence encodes CASSIQTGVPNTEAFF.

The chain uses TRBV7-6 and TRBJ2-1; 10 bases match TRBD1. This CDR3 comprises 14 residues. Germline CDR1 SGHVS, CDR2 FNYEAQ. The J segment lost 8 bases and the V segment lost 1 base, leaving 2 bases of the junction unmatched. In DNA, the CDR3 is TGTGCCAGCAGCTTAGGACAGGGGGCGGATGAGCAGTTCTTC. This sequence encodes CASSLGQGADEQFF.

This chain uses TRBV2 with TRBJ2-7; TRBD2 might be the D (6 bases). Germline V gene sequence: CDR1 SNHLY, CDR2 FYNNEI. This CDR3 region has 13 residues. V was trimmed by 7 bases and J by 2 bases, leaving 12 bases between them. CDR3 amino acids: CASNRGSTYEQYF. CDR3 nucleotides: TGTGCCAGCAATCGGGGGAGCACCTACGAGCAGTACTTC.

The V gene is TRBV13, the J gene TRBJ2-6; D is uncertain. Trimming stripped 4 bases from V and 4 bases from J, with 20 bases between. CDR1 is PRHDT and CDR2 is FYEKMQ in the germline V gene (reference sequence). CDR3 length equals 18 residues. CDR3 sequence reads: CASSSPSEFGKGANVLTF. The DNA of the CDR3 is TGTGCCAGCAGCTCCCCCAGTGAATTTGGCAAGGGGGCCAACGTCCTGACTTTC.

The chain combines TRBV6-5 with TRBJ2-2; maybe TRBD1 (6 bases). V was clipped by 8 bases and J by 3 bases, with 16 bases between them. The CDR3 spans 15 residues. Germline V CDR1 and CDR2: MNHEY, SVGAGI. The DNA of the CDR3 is TGTGCCAGCTTAGCGATGGACAGACACACCGGGGAGCTGTTTTTT. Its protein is CASLAMDRHTGELFF.

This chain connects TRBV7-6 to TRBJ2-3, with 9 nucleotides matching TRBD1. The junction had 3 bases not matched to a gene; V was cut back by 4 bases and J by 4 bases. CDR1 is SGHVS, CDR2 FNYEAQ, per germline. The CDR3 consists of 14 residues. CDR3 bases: TGTGCCAGCAGCTCAAGACAGGGGGCAGATACGCAGTATTTT. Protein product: CASSSRQGADTQYF.